This T cell receptor (beta chain) was identified during a study of blood T cell repertoires in COVID-19. Overall study context: Material from acute and convalescent COVID-19 was sourced from the United States, Italy and Spain. In each case, the material was cDNA or gDNA derived from T cells, B-cell-depleted T cells, or PBMCs.

The germline V gene has CDR1 MNHEY and CDR2 SVGAGI. This CDR3 spans 15 amino acids. V lost 7 bases to trimming and J lost 0 bases, with 15 bases between them. Under the authors' procedure: Nucleated cell counts were estimated from reference gene primer amplification. Clones were read by immunoSEQ multiplex PCR, and TCRdb kept only the in-frame ones, dropping some. V, J and clone size are taken as reported in that table, and D and trimming were inferred from the DNA itself. The data contain around 52,000 clones, 65% to 85% of them singletons. The material sequenced was peripheral blood. The receptor was derived from a human donor in a cohort sampled during active COVID-19. This sequence joins TRBV6-5 and TRBJ1-1, with D possibly matching TRBD1 (5 bases). The CDR3 loop reads CASKGPGGLNTEAFF. The DNA of the CDR3 is TGTGCCAGCAAAGGGCCCGGGGGTTTGAACACTGAAGCTTTCTTT.